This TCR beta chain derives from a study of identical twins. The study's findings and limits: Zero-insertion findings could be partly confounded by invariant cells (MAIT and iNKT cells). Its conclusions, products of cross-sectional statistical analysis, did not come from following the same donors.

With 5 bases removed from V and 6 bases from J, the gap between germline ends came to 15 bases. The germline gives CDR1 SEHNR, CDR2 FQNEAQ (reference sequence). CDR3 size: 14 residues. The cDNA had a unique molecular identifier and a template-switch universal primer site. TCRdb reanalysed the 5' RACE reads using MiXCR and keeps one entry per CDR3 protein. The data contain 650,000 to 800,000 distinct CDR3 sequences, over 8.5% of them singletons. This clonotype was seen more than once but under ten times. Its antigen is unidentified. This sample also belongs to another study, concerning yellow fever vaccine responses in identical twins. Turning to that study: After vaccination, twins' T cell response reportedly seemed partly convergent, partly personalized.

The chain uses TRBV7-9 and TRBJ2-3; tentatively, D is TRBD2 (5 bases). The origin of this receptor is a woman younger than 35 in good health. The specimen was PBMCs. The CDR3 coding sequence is TGTGCCAGCAGCCCTATTCGGGATCGGGATACGCAGTATTTT. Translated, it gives CASSPIRDRDTQYF.